This T cell receptor (beta chain) was sequenced for a study of blood T cell repertoires in COVID-19. Assay used: immunoSEQ multiplex PCR; TCRdb lists only in-frame clones, some missing. Seen here are approximately 110,000 clones, about three quarters observed once, and the top ten hold less than 20%. The CDR3 loop spans 15 amino acids. With 4 bases removed from V and 0 bases from J, the gap between germline ends came to 11 bases. Germline V gene lookup returns CDR1 SGHRS and CDR2 YFSETQ. The TCR sequence derives from a woman between 65 and 79 years old with acute or convalescent COVID-19. This chain connects TRBV5-1 to TRBJ1-3, with D possibly TRBD1 on 6 matching bases. The specimen sequenced was peripheral blood. The CDR3 coding sequence is TGCGCCAGCAGCACAACAGGGTACTCTGGAAACACCATATATTTT. This encodes CASSTTGYSGNTIYF.